Reported below is one TCR beta chain. The target antigen is unknown. This entry comes from a study of shared clonotypes between healthy human individuals. Study conclusions and caveats: The researchers took only blood, and tissue repertoires probably look different.

This table comes from immunoSEQ multiplex PCR, and its TCRdb copy is limited to in-frame clones, with some not included. The table lists just over 2,000,000 clones, approximately 94% of them singletons, with around 1.1% in the top ten. V lost 4 bases, J lost 1 base, and 2 bases stayed unmatched. This CDR3 is 16 amino acids long. CDR1 is MNHEY and CDR2 is SMNVEV in the germline V gene (reference sequence). Selected positively for CCR7 and CD45RO-negative, naive CD8 cells excluded terminally differentiated effector memory CD45RA+ cells. The specimen was naive CD8+ T cells sorted from blood. The chain couples TRBV27 to TRBJ2-3, with 13 nucleotides matching TRBD2. This clonotype was obtained from a man between 18 and 35 years old in good health. The CDR3 spells CASSYGLAGGTDTQYF. The CDR3 DNA reads TGTGCCAGCAGTTACGGACTAGCGGGAGGCACAGATACGCAGTATTTT.